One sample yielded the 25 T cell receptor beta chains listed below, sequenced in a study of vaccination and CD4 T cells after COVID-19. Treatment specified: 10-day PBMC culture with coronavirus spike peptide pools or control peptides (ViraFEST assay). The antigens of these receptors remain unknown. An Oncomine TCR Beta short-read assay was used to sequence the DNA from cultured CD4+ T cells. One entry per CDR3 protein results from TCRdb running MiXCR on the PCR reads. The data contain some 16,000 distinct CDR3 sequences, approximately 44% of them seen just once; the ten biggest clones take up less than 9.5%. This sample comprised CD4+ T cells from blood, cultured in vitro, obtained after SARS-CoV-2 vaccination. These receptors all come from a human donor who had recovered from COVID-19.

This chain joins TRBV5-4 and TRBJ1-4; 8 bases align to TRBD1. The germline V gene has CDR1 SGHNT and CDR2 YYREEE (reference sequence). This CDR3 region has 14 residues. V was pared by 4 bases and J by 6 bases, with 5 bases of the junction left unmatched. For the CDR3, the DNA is TGTGCCAGCAGCCCAGACAGGGGAGATGAAAAACTGTTTTTT. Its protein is CASSPDRGDEKLFF.

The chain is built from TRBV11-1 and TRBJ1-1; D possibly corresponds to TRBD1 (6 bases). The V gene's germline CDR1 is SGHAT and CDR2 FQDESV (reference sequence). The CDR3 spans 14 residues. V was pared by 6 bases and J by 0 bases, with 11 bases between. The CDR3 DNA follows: TGTGCCAGCAGATCAGGGGCAGTGAACACTGAAGCTTTCTTT. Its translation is CASRSGAVNTEAFF. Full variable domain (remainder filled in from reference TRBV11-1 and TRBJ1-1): EAEVAQSPRYKITEKSQAVAFWCDPISGHATLYWYRQILGQGPELLVQFQDESVVDDSQLPKDRFSAERLKGVDSTLKIQPAELGDSAMYLCASRSGAVNTEAFFGQGTRLTVV.

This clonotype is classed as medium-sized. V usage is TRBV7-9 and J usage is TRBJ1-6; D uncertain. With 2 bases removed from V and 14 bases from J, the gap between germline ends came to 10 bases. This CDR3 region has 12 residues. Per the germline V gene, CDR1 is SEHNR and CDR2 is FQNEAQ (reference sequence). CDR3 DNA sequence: TGTGCCAGCAGCTTAAGGGAGACCACCCTCCACTTT. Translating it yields CASSLRETTLHF.

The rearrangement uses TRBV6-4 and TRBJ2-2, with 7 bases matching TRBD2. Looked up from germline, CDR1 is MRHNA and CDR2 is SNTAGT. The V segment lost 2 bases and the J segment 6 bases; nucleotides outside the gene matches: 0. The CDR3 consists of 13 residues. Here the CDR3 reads CASSDGGAGELFF. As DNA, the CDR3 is TGTGCCAGCAGTGACGGGGGGGCCGGGGAGCTGTTTTTT.

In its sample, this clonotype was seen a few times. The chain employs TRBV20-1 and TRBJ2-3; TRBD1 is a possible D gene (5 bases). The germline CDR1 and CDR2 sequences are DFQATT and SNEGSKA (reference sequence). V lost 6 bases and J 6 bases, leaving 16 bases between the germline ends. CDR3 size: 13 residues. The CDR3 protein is CSAANGPGDTQYF. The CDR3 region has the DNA TGCAGTGCCGCAAACGGGCCAGGGGATACGCAGTATTTT.

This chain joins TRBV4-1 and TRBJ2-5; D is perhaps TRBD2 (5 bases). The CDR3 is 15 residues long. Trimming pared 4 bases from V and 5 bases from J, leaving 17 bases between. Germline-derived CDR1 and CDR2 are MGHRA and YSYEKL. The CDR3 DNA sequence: TGCGCCAGCAGCCTACACGGACTTCTAGGGGAGACCCAGTACTTC. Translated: CASSLHGLLGETQYF.

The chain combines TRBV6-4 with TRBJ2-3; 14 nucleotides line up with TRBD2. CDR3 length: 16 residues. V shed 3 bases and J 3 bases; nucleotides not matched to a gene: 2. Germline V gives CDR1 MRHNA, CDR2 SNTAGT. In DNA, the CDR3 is TGTGCCAGCAGTGAGGGGACTAGCGGGAGTACAGATACGCAGTATTTT. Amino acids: CASSEGTSGSTDTQYF.

This CDR3 reads CASSAYGANYGYTF. The DNA for the CDR3 is TGTGCCAGCAGCGCCTACGGTGCTAACTATGGCTACACCTTC. V usage is TRBV7-6 and J usage is TRBJ1-2, with D unclear. V was trimmed by 5 bases and J by 0 bases, leaving 10 bases between them. Germline CDR1 is SGHVS and CDR2 is FNYEAQ. The CDR3 length is 14 residues.

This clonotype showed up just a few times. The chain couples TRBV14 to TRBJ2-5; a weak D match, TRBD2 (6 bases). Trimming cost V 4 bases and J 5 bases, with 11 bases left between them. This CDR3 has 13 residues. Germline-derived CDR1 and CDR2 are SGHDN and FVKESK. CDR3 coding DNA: TGTGCCAGCAGCCTACTAGCTCGGGAGACCCAGTACTTC. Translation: CASSLLARETQYF.

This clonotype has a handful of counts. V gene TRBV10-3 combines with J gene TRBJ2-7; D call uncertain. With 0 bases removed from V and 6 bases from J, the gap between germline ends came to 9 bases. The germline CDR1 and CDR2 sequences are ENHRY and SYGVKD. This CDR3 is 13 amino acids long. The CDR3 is CAISESVSTEQYF. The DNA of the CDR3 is TGTGCCATCAGTGAGTCGGTCAGCACCGAGCAGTACTTC.

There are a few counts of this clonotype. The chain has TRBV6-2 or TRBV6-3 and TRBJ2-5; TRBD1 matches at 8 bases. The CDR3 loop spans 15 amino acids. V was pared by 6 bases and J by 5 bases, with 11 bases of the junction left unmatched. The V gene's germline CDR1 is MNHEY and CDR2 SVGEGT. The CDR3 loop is CASRARGRPGETQYF. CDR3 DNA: TGTGCCAGCAGGGCCAGGGGGCGCCCGGGGGAGACCCAGTACTTC.

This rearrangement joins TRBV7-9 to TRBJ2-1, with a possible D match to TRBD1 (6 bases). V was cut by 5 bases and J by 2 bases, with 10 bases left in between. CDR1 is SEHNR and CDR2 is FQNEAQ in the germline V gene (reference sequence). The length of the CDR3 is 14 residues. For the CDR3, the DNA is TGTGCCAGCAGCCGGCAGGGGACCTACAATGAGCAGTTCTTC. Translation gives CASSRQGTYNEQFF. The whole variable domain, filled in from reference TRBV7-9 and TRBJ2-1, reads DTGVSQNPRHKITKRGQNVTFRCDPISEHNRLYWYRQTLGQGPEFLTYFQNEAQLEKSRLLSDRFSAERPKGSFSTLEIQRTEQGDSAMYLCASSRQGTYNEQFFGPGTRLTVL.

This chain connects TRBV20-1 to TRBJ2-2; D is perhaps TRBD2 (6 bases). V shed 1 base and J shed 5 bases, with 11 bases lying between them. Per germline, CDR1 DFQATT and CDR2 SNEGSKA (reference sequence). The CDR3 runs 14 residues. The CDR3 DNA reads TGCAGTGCTAGAGTCCCTCTAGCGACCGGGGAGCTGTTTTTT. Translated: CSARVPLATGELFF.

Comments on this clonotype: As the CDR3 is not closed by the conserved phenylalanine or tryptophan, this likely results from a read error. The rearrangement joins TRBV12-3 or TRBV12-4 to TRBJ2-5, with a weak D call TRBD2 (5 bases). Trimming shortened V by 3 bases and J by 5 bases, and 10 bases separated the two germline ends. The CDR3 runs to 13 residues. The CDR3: CASSFAGRETQYS. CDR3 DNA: TGTGCCAGCAGTTTTGCGGGTCGGGAGACCCAGTACTCC.

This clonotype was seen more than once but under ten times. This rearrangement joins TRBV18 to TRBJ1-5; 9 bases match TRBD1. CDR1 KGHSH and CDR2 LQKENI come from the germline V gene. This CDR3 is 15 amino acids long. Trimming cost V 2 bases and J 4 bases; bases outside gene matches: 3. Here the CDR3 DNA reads TGTGCCAGCTCACCAAGGGACAGGGTGAATCAGCCCCAGCATTTT. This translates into CASSPRDRVNQPQHF.

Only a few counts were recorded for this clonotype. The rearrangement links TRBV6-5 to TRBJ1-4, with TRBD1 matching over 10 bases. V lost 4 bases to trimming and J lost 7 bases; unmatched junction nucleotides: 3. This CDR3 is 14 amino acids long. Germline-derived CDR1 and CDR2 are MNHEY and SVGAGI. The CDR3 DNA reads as TGTGCCAGCAGTTCCGGGACAGGGGTTGAAAAACTGTTTTTT. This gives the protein CASSSGTGVEKLFF.

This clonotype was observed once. CDR3 sequence (DNA): TGTGCCAGCACCGATCTAACCGGGGGCAAGTACGAGCAGTACTTC. Protein sequence: CASTDLTGGKYEQYF. The V call is TRBV28, the J call TRBJ2-7; D possibly matches TRBD1 or TRBD2 (6 bases each). This CDR3 has 15 amino acids. The germline gives CDR1 MDHEN, CDR2 SYDVKM. V shed 7 bases and J shed 4 bases, with 20 bases lying between them.

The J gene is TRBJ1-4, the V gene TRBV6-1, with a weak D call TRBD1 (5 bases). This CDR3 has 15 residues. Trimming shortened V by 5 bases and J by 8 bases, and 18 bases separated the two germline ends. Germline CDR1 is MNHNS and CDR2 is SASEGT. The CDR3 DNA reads TGTGCCAGCAGTCCCAGGGCGGGGGGATACGAAAAACTGTTTTTT. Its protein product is CASSPRAGGYEKLFF.

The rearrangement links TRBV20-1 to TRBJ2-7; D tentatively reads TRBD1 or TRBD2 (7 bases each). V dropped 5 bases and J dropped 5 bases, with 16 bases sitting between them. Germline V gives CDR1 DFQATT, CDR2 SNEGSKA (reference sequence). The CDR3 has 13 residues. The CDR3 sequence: CSAPQTGRDEQYF. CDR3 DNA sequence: TGCAGTGCTCCACAGACAGGGAGGGACGAGCAGTACTTC.

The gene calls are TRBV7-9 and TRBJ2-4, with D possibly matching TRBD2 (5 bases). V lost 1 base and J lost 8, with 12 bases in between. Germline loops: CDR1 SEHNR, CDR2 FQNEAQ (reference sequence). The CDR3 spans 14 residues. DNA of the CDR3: TGTGCCAGCAGCTTAGGACTACCCTACCACATTCAGTACTTC. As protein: CASSLGLPYHIQYF.

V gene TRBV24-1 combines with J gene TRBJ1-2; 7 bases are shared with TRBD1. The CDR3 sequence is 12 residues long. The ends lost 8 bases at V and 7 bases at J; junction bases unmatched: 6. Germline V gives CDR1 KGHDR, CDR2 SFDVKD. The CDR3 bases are TGTGCCACCATTACAGGGGCGGGTGGCTACACCTTC. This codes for CATITGAGGYTF.

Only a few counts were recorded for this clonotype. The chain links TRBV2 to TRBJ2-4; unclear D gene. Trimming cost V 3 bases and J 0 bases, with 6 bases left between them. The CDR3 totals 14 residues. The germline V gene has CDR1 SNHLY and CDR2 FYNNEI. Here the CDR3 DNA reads TGTGCCAGCAGTGAGAGCACAGCCAAAAACATTCAGTACTTC. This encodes CASSESTAKNIQYF.

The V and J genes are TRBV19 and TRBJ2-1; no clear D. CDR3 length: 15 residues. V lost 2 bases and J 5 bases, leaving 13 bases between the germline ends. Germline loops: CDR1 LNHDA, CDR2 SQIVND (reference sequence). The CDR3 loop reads CASSIIEQSNNEQFF. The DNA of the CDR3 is TGTGCCAGTAGTATAATTGAGCAGTCCAACAATGAGCAGTTCTTC. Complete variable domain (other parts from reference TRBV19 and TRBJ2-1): DGGITQSPKYLFRKEGQNVTLSCEQNLNHDAMYWYRQDPGQGLRLIYYSQIVNDFQKGDIAEGYSVSREKKESFPLTVTSAQKNPTAFYLCASSIIEQSNNEQFFGPGTRLTVL.

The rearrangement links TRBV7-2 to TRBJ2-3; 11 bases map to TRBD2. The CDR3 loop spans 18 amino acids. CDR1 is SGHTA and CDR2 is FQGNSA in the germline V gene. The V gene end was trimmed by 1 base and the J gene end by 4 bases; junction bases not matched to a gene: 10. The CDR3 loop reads CASSLVPRLAGIPDTQYF. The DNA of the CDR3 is TGTGCCAGCAGCTTAGTTCCTAGACTAGCGGGAATTCCAGATACGCAGTATTTT.

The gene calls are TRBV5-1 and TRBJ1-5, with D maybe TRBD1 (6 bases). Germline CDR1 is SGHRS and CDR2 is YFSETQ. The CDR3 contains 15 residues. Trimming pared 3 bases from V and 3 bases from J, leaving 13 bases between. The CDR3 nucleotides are TGCGCCAGCAGCTGGGACGGACAGCTCAATCAGCCCCAGCATTTT. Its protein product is CASSWDGQLNQPQHF. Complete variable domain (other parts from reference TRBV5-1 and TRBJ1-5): KAGVTQTPRYLIKTRGQQVTLSCSPISGHRSVSWYQQTPGQGLQFLFEYFSETQRNKGNFPGRFSGRQFSNSRSEMNVSTLELGDSALYLCASSWDGQLNQPQHFGDGTRLSIL.